Shown below are 13 T cell receptor beta chains from a single sample sequenced in a study of immune heterogeneity within non-small cell lung tumors (dated by TCRdb to about 2018). For the TCR template, genomic DNA was extracted from bulk tumor tissue, and roughly 580 ng of gDNA was amplified for each sample. During surgery, multiple biopsies were taken from each primary tumor and placed as far apart as possible within the tumor mass. The study cohort was described as untreated and was composed of newly diagnosed NSCLC cases undergoing curative surgery. Sequencing instrument: HiSeq X Ten. The TCR beta CDR3 region was amplified with a multiplex PCR system whose first round ran for about 9 cycles using 32 V-gene forward primers and 13 J-gene reverse primers. Using fastp at Q25 and MiXCR, TCRdb reprocessed the public reads and kept productive beta chains. Each entry is one CDR3 protein sequence, shown with its most common DNA and genes. The sample profile shows 20,000 to 25,000 distinct CDR3 sequences; less than 35% of them were found once. Roughly 4.5% of the sample is held by the ten biggest clonotypes.

Specimen: lung tumor tissue. The receptors were sampled from a man aged 40-50 years with non-small cell lung cancer.

This clonotype came up many times. CDR3 nucleotide sequence: TGTGCCAGTAGTTCTAACAGGGGGCGTACTCAAGGCTACACCTTC. Its translation: CASSSNRGRTQGYTF. The rearrangement links TRBV19 to TRBJ1-2, with 9 bases lining up with TRBD1. Germline V CDR1 and CDR2: LNHDA, SQIVND (reference sequence). The CDR3 totals 15 residues. The junction had 12 bases not matched to a gene; V was cut back by 5 bases and J by 8 bases.

There are many counts of this clonotype. The chain has TRBV12-3 or TRBV12-4 and TRBJ1-5; possible D gene TRBD1, 6 bases. The CDR3 loop spans 13 amino acids. Trimming stripped 3 bases from V and 8 bases from J, with 11 bases between. The CDR3 reads CASSLSQGEPQHF. CDR3 coding DNA: TGTGCCAGCAGTTTGTCACAGGGAGAGCCCCAGCATTTT.

The chain carries TRBV24-1 and TRBJ2-3; D possibly uses TRBD1 or TRBD2 (6 bases each). The CDR3 is 16 amino acids. V was cut by 1 base and J by 5 bases, with 15 bases left in between. In germline, CDR1 is KGHDR, CDR2 SFDVKD. The CDR3 here is CATSDLGGRDRDTQYF. The CDR3 DNA is TGTGCCACCAGTGATTTAGGGGGGCGCGACAGAGATACGCAGTATTTT.

Turning to this clonotype: This may be a read error, as it is one base from a much larger clone. The chain recombines TRBV19 with TRBJ1-5; TRBD1 matches at 7 bases. CDR1 is LNHDA, CDR2 SQIVND, per germline (reference sequence). CDR3 length: 15 amino acids. V dropped 4 bases and J dropped 1; count of bases not matched to a gene: 4. The CDR3 protein is CASSKGGLSNQPQHF. CDR3 coding DNA: TGTGCCAGTAGTAAAGGGGGCCTGAGCAATCAGCCCCAGCATTTT.

The J gene is TRBJ1-1, the V gene TRBV19, with TRBD1 matching 7 bases. This CDR3 has 14 amino acids. The V segment lost 10 bases and the J segment 0 bases; nucleotides outside the gene matches: 8. Germline-derived CDR1 and CDR2 are LNHDA and SQIVND (reference sequence). CDR3: CATQTGYMNTEAFF. CDR3 nucleotide sequence: TGTGCCACTCAGACAGGGTACATGAACACTGAAGCTTTCTTT.

This clonotype showed up just a few times. The junction and the germline gene differ at one end; a read error may be behind it. The chain recombines TRBV2 with TRBJ1-1; TRBD1 might be the D (6 bases). The CDR3 covers 15 residues. Germline CDR1 SNHLY, CDR2 FYNNEI. CDR3 sequence: CASSEAIRGLTAAFF. CDR3 nucleotides: TGTGCCAGCAGTGAAGCAATCAGGGGTCTTACTGCAGCTTTCTTT.

This chain uses TRBV5-1 with TRBJ1-6; a possible D gene is TRBD1 (6 bases). Germline assignment: CDR1 SGHRS and CDR2 YFSETQ. Trimming took 0 bases from V and 10 from J, leaving 11 bases between them. There are 14 residues in the CDR3. The CDR3 region has the DNA TGCGCCAGCAGCTTGGAGGGACACCAATCACCCCTCCACTTT. Encoded protein: CASSLEGHQSPLHF. The full variable domain, in which reference TRBV5-1 and TRBJ1-6 provide the parts outside the CDR3, is KAGVTQTPRYLIKTRGQQVTLSCSPISGHRSVSWYQQTPGQGLQFLFEYFSETQRNKGNFPGRFSGRQFSNSRSEMNVSTLELGDSALYLCASSLEGHQSPLHFGNGTRLTVT.

This clonotype was seen more than once but under ten times. The genes are TRBV7-2 and TRBJ1-2, with a weak D call TRBD1 (5 bases). V was shortened by 5 bases and J by 2 bases, with 12 bases between the two germline ends. CDR1 and CDR2 (germline): SGHTA, FQGNSA. This CDR3 region has 14 residues. The CDR3 loop reads CASSPSTVNYGYTF. CDR3 nucleotide sequence: TGTGCCAGCAGCCCCTCGACAGTAAACTATGGCTACACCTTC.

For this clonotype: A single base separates this from a much larger clone, so it may be a read error. This rearrangement joins TRBV12-3 or TRBV12-4 to TRBJ1-3; D is uncertain. This CDR3 comprises 15 residues. The CDR3 loop reads CASTHPEGHGNIIYF. The CDR3 coding sequence is TGTGCCAGCACCCATCCTGAGGGCCACGGAAACATCATATATTTT.

The rearrangement links TRBV9 to TRBJ2-7; 10 bases map to TRBD1. Germline trimming cut 4 bases from V and 4 bases from J; bases unmatched to any gene: 11. This CDR3 is built from 16 residues. Germline CDR1 and CDR2: SGDLS and YYNGEE. CDR3 amino acids: CASSPRSGQGLYEQYF. For the CDR3, the DNA is TGTGCCAGCAGCCCGAGGTCGGGACAGGGGTTGTACGAGCAGTACTTC.

This clonotype was seen ten or more times. This chain connects TRBV6-1 to TRBJ2-7; D remains unclear. Trimming removed 11 bases at V and 4 bases at J, with 3 bases between. Germline V gene lookup returns CDR1 MNHNS and CDR2 SASEGT. The CDR3 contains 8 residues. This chain's CDR3 is CAGYEQYF. In DNA form, the CDR3 reads TGTGCCGGATACGAGCAGTACTTC.

This clonotype is a singleton in its sample. A much larger clone lies a single base off, so this may be a read error. This chain uses TRBV19 with TRBJ2-7, with 8 bases fitting TRBD2. Per the germline V gene, CDR1 is LNHDA and CDR2 is SQIVND (reference sequence). This CDR3 has 15 amino acids. The CDR3 is CTSSGLAGSSYEQYF. The CDR3 bases are TGTACCAGTAGTGGGCTAGCGGGTTCCTCCTACGAGCAGTACTTC.

This clonotype was detected only a few times. The CDR3 protein is CASSFRTGYTGELFF. The CDR3, as DNA: TGTGCCAGCAGTTTCAGGACAGGATACACCGGGGAGCTGTTTTTT. The rearrangement uses TRBV27 and TRBJ2-2, with 7 bases matching TRBD1. The ends lost 3 bases at V and 3 bases at J; junction bases unmatched: 4. The CDR3 length is 15 residues. Germline values: CDR1 MNHEY, CDR2 SMNVEV (reference sequence).